Presented here are 21 T cell receptor beta chains from one specimen sequenced in a study of blood T cell repertoires in COVID-19. Sequencing was performed with immunoSEQ multiplex PCR; in TCRdb, only in-frame clones are kept and a portion is missing. The sample comprises around 130,000 clones, over 85% of which are singletons, and about 4.5% rests with the top ten. The sequenced sample was peripheral blood. These receptors were taken from a man in his 60s with COVID-19, enrolled during active disease.

The chain couples TRBV9 to TRBJ2-3; 12 bases fit TRBD2. This CDR3 spans 17 amino acids. V was pared by 4 bases and J by 0 bases, with 6 bases of the junction left unmatched. Germline V lookup: CDR1 SGDLS, CDR2 YYNGEE. This chain's CDR3 is CASSSGLAGTSTDTQYF. CDR3 nucleotides: TGTGCCAGCAGCTCAGGACTAGCGGGGACTAGCACAGATACGCAGTATTTT.

This chain links TRBV2 with TRBJ1-4; D remains ambiguous. V was clipped by 3 bases and J by 8 bases, with 4 bases between them. CDR3 size: 11 residues. The germline V gene has CDR1 SNHLY and CDR2 FYNNEI. The CDR3 loop is CASSDREKLFF. CDR3 nucleotide sequence: TGTGCCAGCAGTGACAGAGAAAAACTGTTTTTT.

V and J are TRBV2 and TRBJ1-4; TRBD1 matches at 10 bases. Germline V gives CDR1 SNHLY, CDR2 FYNNEI. The J segment lost 4 bases and the V segment lost 8 bases, leaving 4 bases of the junction unmatched. The CDR3 is made up of 14 amino acids. The CDR3: CASDRDRGNEKLFF. The CDR3 DNA sequence: TGTGCCAGCGACAGGGACAGGGGTAATGAAAAACTGTTTTTT.

The CDR3 coding sequence is TGTGCTAGTGGTTTGGGGCAGGATCAGCCCCAGCATTTT. Protein sequence: CASGLGQDQPQHF. The V call is TRBV12-5, the J call TRBJ1-5, with D unresolved. Germline V lookup: CDR1 LGHNT, CDR2 FRNRAP. V shed 1 base and J shed 5 bases, with 6 bases lying between them. This CDR3 spans 13 amino acids.

This chain links TRBV29-1 with TRBJ2-1, with 7 bases that match TRBD2. Germline lookup yields CDR1 SQVTM and CDR2 ANQGSEA. This CDR3 has 16 amino acids. The J segment lost 4 bases and the V segment lost 7 bases, leaving 16 bases of the junction unmatched. The CDR3: CSARGWAGELYNEQFF. Here the CDR3 DNA reads TGCAGCGCCCGAGGGTGGGCGGGAGAGTTATACAATGAGCAGTTCTTC.

The V gene is TRBV5-1, the J gene TRBJ2-7; 10 bases align to TRBD2. The CDR3 is 16 amino acids. The trim removed 4 bases at V and 3 bases at J, leaving 10 bases unmatched. In germline, CDR1 is SGHRS, CDR2 YFSETQ. The CDR3 protein is CASSLYRSSGSYEQYF. The CDR3 DNA reads TGCGCCAGCAGCCTCTATCGTTCTAGCGGGAGCTACGAGCAGTACTTC.

The V gene is TRBV6-1, the J gene TRBJ2-5; 10 nucleotides agree with TRBD2. CDR1 and CDR2 (germline): MNHNS, SASEGT. V shed 3 bases, J shed 5 bases, and the junction held 9 bases outside the gene matches. The CDR3 covers 16 residues. The CDR3 here is CASSELRTSGAETQYF. As DNA, the CDR3 is TGTGCCAGCAGTGAGTTAAGGACTAGCGGCGCCGAGACCCAGTACTTC.

The chain has TRBV12-3 or TRBV12-4 and TRBJ2-3; 8 bases are shared with TRBD2. After removal of 10 bases from V and 5 bases from J, the junction contained 8 bases not matched to a gene. This CDR3 is 13 amino acids long. The CDR3 region has the DNA TGTGCCACCCGGGGGGGCGGGGAAGATACGCAGTATTTT. Amino acids: CATRGGGEDTQYF.

This clone was seen only once. The rearrangement joins TRBV6-5 to TRBJ2-2; 9 nucleotides line up with TRBD1. With V trimmed by 0 bases and J by 5 bases, 4 bases remained unmatched. Looked up from germline, CDR1 is MNHEY and CDR2 is SVGAGI. The CDR3 sequence is 16 residues long. The CDR3 DNA reads TGTGCCAGCAGTTACTCGTTTGACAGGGGGACCGGGGAGCTGTTTTTT. Translated, it gives CASSYSFDRGTGELFF.

The chain couples TRBV5-6 to TRBJ2-7; no definite D call. The CDR3 consists of 11 residues. The V gene's germline CDR1 is SGHDT and CDR2 YYEEEE. Trimming shortened V by 7 bases and J by 4 bases, and 9 bases separated the two germline ends. Here the CDR3 reads CASRPFYEQYF. The CDR3 DNA follows: TGTGCCAGCCGTCCCTTTTACGAGCAGTACTTC.

This clone was counted a single time. The chain uses TRBV4-2 and TRBJ2-7; D unresolved. Germline CDR1 is LGHNA and CDR2 is YNFKEQ. This CDR3 is built from 14 residues. The ends were cut back, 1 base at V and 3 bases at J, with 10 bases in the middle. The CDR3 protein is CASSQVEASYEQYF. CDR3 bases: TGTGCCAGCAGCCAAGTGGAAGCGAGCTACGAGCAGTACTTC.

This clone was observed many times. The chain has TRBV7-3 and TRBJ2-2, with 8 bases that match TRBD1. J gave up 3 bases and V 1 base, and 1 base lay outside the gene matches. Germline V CDR1 and CDR2: SGHTA, FQGTGA. The CDR3 runs to 15 residues. Here the CDR3 DNA reads TGTGCCAGCAGCTTAAAACAGGGGGACACCGGGGAGCTGTTTTTT. Amino acids: CASSLKQGDTGELFF.

The CDR3 region has the DNA TGTGCCAGCAGCGGACACAGGGAGAACACTGAAGCTTTCTTT. Amino acid sequence: CASSGHRENTEAFF. V and J are TRBV7-9 and TRBJ1-1; the D gene is possibly TRBD1 (6 bases). The germline gives CDR1 SEHNR, CDR2 FQNEAQ (reference sequence). V gave up 5 bases and J gave up 1 base, with 11 bases separating them. The CDR3 is made up of 14 amino acids.

The chain is built from TRBV23-1 and TRBJ1-2, with no clear D. TRBV23-1 is designated an ORF whose function remains uncertain. Trimming took 10 bases from V and 9 from J, leaving 15 bases between them. This CDR3 has 11 amino acids. The CDR3 DNA reads TGCGCCACCCCCCTTGAGCGTAGCTACACCTTC. Encoded protein: CATPLERSYTF.

This chain connects TRBV7-9 to TRBJ2-1, with 10 bases fitting TRBD2. This CDR3 region has 15 residues. The germline V gene encodes CDR1 SEHNR and CDR2 FQNEAQ (reference sequence). The trim removed 3 bases at V and 4 bases at J, leaving 3 bases unmatched. The CDR3 sequence: CASSFLAGEYNEQFF. CDR3 in DNA: TGTGCCAGCAGCTTCCTAGCGGGAGAGTACAATGAGCAGTTCTTC.

The V gene is TRBV24-1, the J gene TRBJ2-5, with D tentatively TRBD2 (6 bases). Trimming pared 2 bases from V and 2 bases from J, leaving 17 bases between. The CDR3 runs 17 residues. Germline V gives CDR1 KGHDR, CDR2 SFDVKD. The CDR3 reads CATSDSSEGGKQETQYF. The CDR3 DNA sequence: TGTGCCACCAGTGATTCTTCGGAGGGCGGGAAACAAGAGACCCAGTACTTC.

The gene calls are TRBV6-5 and TRBJ1-6; D remains unclear. CDR3 length equals 13 residues. V dropped 10 bases and J dropped 1 base, with 8 bases sitting between them. Germline lookup yields CDR1 MNHEY and CDR2 SVGAGI. The CDR3 bases are TGTGCCACCTTGAGGTCCTATAATTCACCCCTCCACTTT. Protein sequence: CATLRSYNSPLHF.

DNA of the CDR3: TGTGCCAGCAGCTTAGGACTACCCGAGCAGTTCTTC. It encodes CASSLGLPEQFF. The gene calls are TRBV7-2 and TRBJ2-1; D possibly corresponds to TRBD2 (5 bases). V gave up 1 base and J gave up 10 bases, with 8 bases separating them. The CDR3 is 12 residues long. CDR1 and CDR2 from the germline V gene are SGHTA and FQGNSA.

The table lists this clone with a few counts. This chain links TRBV29-1 with TRBJ1-2; 10 bases match TRBD1. This CDR3 spans 12 amino acids. J gave up 7 bases and V 7 bases, and 6 bases lay outside the gene matches. Germline values: CDR1 SQVTM, CDR2 ANQGSEA. Written as DNA, the CDR3 is TGCAGCGCCCCGGGACAGGGGCTTGGCTACACCTTC. This sequence encodes CSAPGQGLGYTF.

In this sample, this clone turned up once. V gene TRBV9 combines with J gene TRBJ2-3; D is unresolved. V gave up 0 bases and J gave up 2 bases, with 4 bases separating them. Germline lookup yields CDR1 SGDLS and CDR2 YYNGEE. The CDR3 is made up of 13 amino acids. Written as DNA, the CDR3 is TGTGCCAGCAGCGTAGGGGCCACAGATACGCAGTATTTT. Amino acids: CASSVGATDTQYF.

The V gene is TRBV5-5, the J gene TRBJ1-5; possibly TRBD1 for D (5 bases). The germline gives CDR1 SGHKS, CDR2 YYEKEE (reference sequence). The CDR3 spans 16 residues. Trimming left V 2 bases short and J 1 base short, with 13 bases between. The CDR3 DNA reads as TGTGCCAGCAGCTTTAGGGTGGAGGGGAGCAATCAGCCCCAGCATTTT. It yields the protein CASSFRVEGSNQPQHF. The entire variable domain, with the rest obtained from reference TRBV5-5 and TRBJ1-5, is as follows: DAGVTQSPTHLIKTRGQQVTLRCSPISGHKSVSWYQQVLGQGPQFIFQYYEKEERGRGNFPDRFSARQFPNYSSELNVNALLLGDSALYLCASSFRVEGSNQPQHFGDGTRLSIL.